One sample yielded the 27 T cell receptor beta chains listed below, sequenced in a study of human T cells and chemical hapten exposure. Using its own MiXCR run on the RACE reads, TCRdb lists one record per CDR3 protein. Here the sample spans tens of thousands of distinct CDR3 sequences, 10% to 13% being singletons. Specified time point: pre-sensitization, week 0. Treatment meaning: therapeutic diphenylcyclopropenone sensitization with weekly scalp DPC. It was unfractionated whole blood from which total RNA was extracted. The sample in question was whole blood, obtained in connection with sensitization to the hapten diphenylcyclopropenone (DPC). The receptors come from a man between 45 and 60 years old with alopecia areata. Some clones in this sample may be carry-over from other donors' samples.

The V call is TRBV27, the J call TRBJ1-2; D perhaps matches TRBD1 (5 bases). Trimming removed 5 bases at V and 0 bases at J, with 7 bases between. The germline V gene encodes CDR1 MNHEY and CDR2 SMNVEV (reference sequence). This CDR3 spans 13 amino acids. The CDR3 DNA sequence: TGTGCCAGCAGTACGACAGCTAACTATGGCTACACCTTC. Protein: CASSTTANYGYTF.

This clonotype came up many times. This chain joins TRBV6-2 or TRBV6-3 and TRBJ2-5; D remains unclear. Trimming pared 7 bases from V and 5 bases from J, leaving 8 bases between. This CDR3 has 11 residues. CDR1 and CDR2 (germline): MNHEY, SVGEGT. For the CDR3, the DNA is TGTGCCAGCAACGAAGGGGAGACCCAGTACTTC. Protein sequence: CASNEGETQYF.

This chain connects TRBV6-1 to TRBJ2-1, with 7 positions matching TRBD2. Trimming cost V 3 bases and J 10 bases; bases outside gene matches: 3. Germline-derived CDR1 and CDR2 are MNHNS and SASEGT. The CDR3 has 12 amino acids. The CDR3 loop reads CASSDGAGEQFF. CDR3 sequence (DNA): TGTGCCAGCAGTGATGGAGCGGGAGAGCAGTTCTTC.

This clonotype was detected ten times or more. The CDR3 coding sequence is TGTGCCACCAGCAGAGATAACGGCCAGGGGGGTGAAAAACTGTTTTTT. It specifies CATSRDNGQGGEKLFF. The J gene is TRBJ1-4, the V gene TRBV15, with 7 bases lining up with TRBD1. Germline CDR1 LNHNV, CDR2 YYDKDF (reference sequence). V dropped 0 bases and J dropped 7; count of bases not matched to a gene: 8. There are 16 residues in the CDR3.

The table lists this clonotype with a few counts. The V gene is TRBV4-1, the J gene TRBJ2-7, with TRBD2 matching 11 bases. This CDR3 has 16 residues. Germline V gene data show CDR1 as MGHRA and CDR2 as YSYEKL. Trimming removed 2 bases from V and 2 bases from J; junction bases left unmatched: 5. The DNA of the CDR3 is TGCGCCAGCAGCCAACTTACTAGCGGGAGAACCTACGAGCAGTACTTC. Its protein product is CASSQLTSGRTYEQYF.

This clonotype was observed a few times. The chain carries TRBV10-3 and TRBJ1-1; the match to TRBD1 covers 7 bases. Germline V CDR1 and CDR2: ENHRY, SYGVKD. This CDR3 contains 13 residues. J was trimmed by 5 bases and V by 4 bases; bases with no gene match: 4. CDR3 in amino acids: CAISGPTGTEAFF. Written as DNA, the CDR3 is TGTGCCATCAGTGGTCCGACAGGGACTGAAGCTTTCTTT.

This clonotype was counted many times. The chain is built from TRBV6-2 or TRBV6-3 and TRBJ2-2; possibly TRBD1 for D (5 bases). The CDR3 is 13 residues long. CDR1 MNHEY and CDR2 SVGEGT come from the germline V gene. The V gene lost 5 bases and the J gene lost 2 bases, with 6 bases spanning the gap. CDR3 amino acids: CASSRTNTGELFF. In DNA form, the CDR3 reads TGTGCCAGCAGTCGGACAAACACCGGGGAGCTGTTTTTT.

This clonotype was counted ten times or more. V gene TRBV6-6 combines with J gene TRBJ1-1; D uncertain. Germline-derived CDR1 and CDR2 are MNHNY and SVGAGI (reference sequence). V was pared by 4 bases and J by 1 base, with 4 bases between. The CDR3 spans 12 residues. The CDR3 protein is CASSWGNTEAFF. Written as DNA, the CDR3 is TGTGCCAGCAGTTGGGGGAACACTGAAGCTTTCTTT.

This rearrangement joins TRBV4-1 to TRBJ1-2, with 7 bases identical to TRBD1. In germline, CDR1 is MGHRA, CDR2 YSYEKL. Trimming removed 4 bases from V and 4 bases from J; junction bases left unmatched: 6. CDR3 size: 14 residues. This chain's CDR3 is CASSRDSPFYGYTF. DNA for the CDR3: TGCGCCAGCAGCCGGGACAGCCCATTCTATGGCTACACCTTC.

The chain uses TRBV29-1 and TRBJ1-5; D is perhaps TRBD1 (6 bases). Trimming cost V 4 bases and J 5 bases, with 12 bases left between them. CDR1 is SQVTM and CDR2 is ANQGSEA in the germline V gene. The length of the CDR3 is 13 residues. As DNA, the CDR3 is TGCAGCGTTGCTACAGGGAACCATCAGCCCCAGCATTTT. It yields the protein CSVATGNHQPQHF. Combining the CDR3 with reference TRBV29-1 and TRBJ1-5 gives the whole variable domain SAVISQKPSRDICQRGTSLTIQCQVDSQVTMMFWYRQQPGQSLTLIATANQGSEATYESGFVIDKFPISRPNLTFSTLTVSNMSPEDSSIYLCSVATGNHQPQHFGDGTRLSIL.

This clonotype was detected many times. The gene calls are TRBV11-2 and TRBJ2-1; TRBD2 aligns across 8 bases. CDR1 and CDR2 from the germline V gene are SGHAT and FQNNGV. J gave up 7 bases and V 0 bases, and 8 bases lay outside the gene matches. The CDR3 loop spans 16 amino acids. The CDR3 bases are TGTGCCAGCAGCTTAGACCCAGCGGGAGTAGGGAATGAGCAGTTCTTC. Its protein product is CASSLDPAGVGNEQFF.

This clonotype has ten or more counts. The V call is TRBV28, the J call TRBJ1-4, with D unresolved. Trimming stripped 3 bases from V and 8 bases from J, with 4 bases between. Germline V gene sequence: CDR1 MDHEN, CDR2 SYDVKM. The CDR3 is 11 amino acids. CDR3 sequence: CASSLWEKLFF. The CDR3 DNA is TGTGCCAGCAGTTTGTGGGAAAAACTGTTTTTT.

The rearrangement joins TRBV3-1 to TRBJ2-7; 9 positions match TRBD1. The CDR3 runs 13 residues. Per germline, CDR1 LGHDT and CDR2 YNNKEL (reference sequence). The junction had 3 bases not matched to a gene; V was cut back by 4 bases and J by 5 bases. CDR3: CASSRDRVHEQYF. The CDR3 nucleotides are TGTGCCAGCAGCCGGGACAGGGTCCACGAGCAGTACTTC.

This chain uses TRBV10-1 with TRBJ1-1; weak D call: TRBD1 (6 bases). The CDR3 is 15 amino acids. V lost 5 bases, J lost 7 bases, and 20 bases lay in between. Germline-derived CDR1 and CDR2 are WNHNN and SYGVQD (reference sequence). CDR3 sequence (DNA): TGCGCCAGCAGTAGAAAGAGGGGGGAAATAGGTGAAGCTTTCTTT. This sequence encodes CASSRKRGEIGEAFF.

This clonotype was detected ten times or more. This chain connects TRBV6-1 to TRBJ2-1; D is unresolved. CDR1 is MNHNS and CDR2 is SASEGT in the germline V gene. The CDR3 has 13 amino acids. V lost 6 bases, J lost 5 bases, and 11 bases lay in between. CDR3 coding DNA: TGTGCCAGCAGCAAAGAGGCTCACAATGAGCAGTTCTTC. Protein product: CASSKEAHNEQFF.

This clonotype was observed at least ten times. The chain employs TRBV28 and TRBJ2-1, with D possibly matching TRBD1 (5 bases). There are 13 residues in the CDR3. V was cut by 7 bases and J by 7 bases, with 14 bases left in between. From germline, CDR1 is MDHEN and CDR2 SYDVKM. DNA for the CDR3: TGTGCCAGCATGGGGCTGTCTCGGAATGAGCAGTTCTTC. This translates into CASMGLSRNEQFF.

This clonotype was seen a handful of times. The chain links TRBV24-1 to TRBJ2-1, with unresolved D. V was shortened by 3 bases and J by 4 bases, with 9 bases between the two germline ends. The CDR3 is 14 residues long. Germline V CDR1 and CDR2: KGHDR, SFDVKD. The CDR3 nucleotides are TGTGCCACCAGTGATGGATCTAGGTACAATGAGCAGTTCTTC. Its translation is CATSDGSRYNEQFF.

The sample holds many counts of this clonotype. The V call is TRBV7-6, the J call TRBJ2-1; D remains ambiguous. The CDR3 covers 13 residues. Looked up from germline, CDR1 is SGHVS and CDR2 is FNYEAQ. V was cut by 1 base and J by 2 bases, with 3 bases left in between. The CDR3 sequence: CASSLVAYNEQFF. In DNA form, the CDR3 reads TGTGCCAGCAGCTTAGTAGCCTACAATGAGCAGTTCTTC.

This clonotype was observed a few times. The rearrangement joins TRBV10-3 to TRBJ2-3; TRBD1 matches 7 bases. Losses at the gene ends were 4 bases for V and 0 bases for J; bases not matched to a gene: 4. Germline CDR1 reads ENHRY; CDR2 reads SYGVKD. CDR3 length: 15 amino acids. DNA for the CDR3: TGTGCCATCAGTGCCGGGACAGCGAGCACAGATACGCAGTATTTT. Translated: CAISAGTASTDTQYF.

V is TRBV27 and J is TRBJ2-1, with 7 bases aligning to TRBD2. The CDR3 loop spans 13 amino acids. J gave up 12 bases and V 3 bases, and 8 bases lay outside the gene matches. Germline CDR1 and CDR2: MNHEY and SMNVEV (reference sequence). Here the CDR3 reads CASSFGAGDLQFF. The CDR3 DNA reads as TGTGCCAGCAGTTTTGGGGCGGGAGATTTGCAGTTCTTC.

The V and J genes are TRBV30 and TRBJ2-7; a weak D match, TRBD2 (6 bases). Trimming pared 8 bases from V and 2 bases from J, leaving 10 bases between. Germline V lookup: CDR1 GTSNPN, CDR2 SVGIG (reference sequence). CDR3 length: 11 residues. CDR3 nucleotides: TGTGCCCTCGCTAGCGCCTACGAGCAGTACTTC. Its translation: CALASAYEQYF.

This clonotype was seen at least ten times. This chain connects TRBV6-2 or TRBV6-3 to TRBJ1-1, with D unresolved. Germline loops: CDR1 MNHEY, CDR2 SVGEGT. The CDR3 is made up of 12 amino acids. The V end lost 7 bases, the J end lost 5 bases, and 11 bases lay between the germline ends. CDR3 loop: CASKPQDTEAFF. The CDR3 DNA reads TGTGCCAGCAAGCCTCAGGATACTGAAGCTTTCTTT.

Ten or more counts support this clonotype. This chain links TRBV10-3 with TRBJ2-3, with D possibly matching TRBD2 (6 bases). Germline V lookup: CDR1 ENHRY, CDR2 SYGVKD. This CDR3 has 12 residues. Trimming left V 6 bases short and J 7 bases short, with 11 bases between. The CDR3 DNA reads as TGTGCCATCAGCCCACTAGCAAATACGCAGTATTTT. This gives the protein CAISPLANTQYF.

V usage is TRBV5-5 and J usage is TRBJ2-7, with 8 nucleotides matching TRBD1. V gave up 4 bases and J gave up 0 bases; unmatched junction bases: 3. The germline CDR1 and CDR2 sequences are SGHKS and YYEKEE (reference sequence). CDR3 length: 14 residues. The DNA for the CDR3 is TGTGCCAGCAGCCGGGACAGGCCCTCCTACGAGCAGTACTTC. This encodes CASSRDRPSYEQYF.

This clonotype was picked up a small number of times. V usage is TRBV5-1 and J usage is TRBJ2-2; D not certain. The CDR3 runs to 15 residues. Trimming shortened V by 5 bases and J by 1 base, and 12 bases separated the two germline ends. Germline CDR1 reads SGHRS; CDR2 reads YFSETQ. The CDR3 is CASSGLGENTGELFF. Here the CDR3 DNA reads TGCGCCAGCAGTGGGCTTGGGGAGAACACCGGGGAGCTGTTTTTT.

This clonotype came up many times. V and J are TRBV2 and TRBJ2-7; D gene ambiguous. The CDR3 covers 10 residues. V shed 8 bases and J shed 3 bases, with 5 bases lying between them. Per germline, CDR1 SNHLY and CDR2 FYNNEI. DNA for the CDR3: TGTGCCAGCCGAGGCTACGAGCAGTACTTC. This codes for CASRGYEQYF. Filled out from reference TRBV2 and TRBJ2-7, the complete variable domain reads EPEVTQTPSHQVTQMGQEVILRCVPISNHLYFYWYRQILGQKVEFLVSFYNNEISEKSEIFDDQFSVERPDGSNFTLKIRSTKLEDSAMYFCASRGYEQYFGPGTRLTVT.

This clonotype was counted many times. The rearrangement joins TRBV6-2 or TRBV6-3 to TRBJ2-1; 9 bases line up with TRBD2. Germline values: CDR1 MNHEY, CDR2 SVGEGT. Trimming removed 0 bases from V and 5 bases from J; junction bases left unmatched: 5. The CDR3 covers 16 residues. The CDR3: CASSYSLQREDNEQFF. DNA of the CDR3: TGTGCCAGCAGTTACTCTTTACAGCGGGAGGACAATGAGCAGTTCTTC.